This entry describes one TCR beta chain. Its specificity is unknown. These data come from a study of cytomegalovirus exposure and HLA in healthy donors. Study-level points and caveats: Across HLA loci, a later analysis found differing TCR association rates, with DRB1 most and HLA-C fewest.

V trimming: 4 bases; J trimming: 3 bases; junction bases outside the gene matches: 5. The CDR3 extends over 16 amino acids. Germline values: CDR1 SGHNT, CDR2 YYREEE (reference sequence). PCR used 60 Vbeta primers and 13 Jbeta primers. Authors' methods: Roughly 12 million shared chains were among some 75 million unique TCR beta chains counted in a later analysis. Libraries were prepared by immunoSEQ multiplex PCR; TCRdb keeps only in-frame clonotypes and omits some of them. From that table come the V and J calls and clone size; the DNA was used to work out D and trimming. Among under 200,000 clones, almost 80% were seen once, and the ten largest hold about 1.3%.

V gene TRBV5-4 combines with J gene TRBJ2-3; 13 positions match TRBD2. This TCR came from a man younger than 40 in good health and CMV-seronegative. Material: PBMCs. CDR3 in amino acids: CASSERLAGGTDTQYF. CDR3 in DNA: TGTGCCAGCAGCGAAAGACTAGCGGGAGGTACAGATACGCAGTATTTT.